Shown below are 27 T cell receptor beta chains from a single sample sequenced in a study of blood T cell repertoires in COVID-19. Some clones are missing from TCRdb's copy, which holds only in-frame ones; the method was immunoSEQ multiplex PCR. Of under 300,000 clones listed, approximately 84% are singletons. Material: peripheral blood. The receptors come from a man aged 45-65 years with acute or convalescent COVID-19.

J is TRBJ2-1 and V is TRBV28; 8 positions agree with TRBD2. The CDR3 extends over 14 amino acids. V dropped 6 bases and J dropped 12; count of bases not matched to a gene: 13. Germline CDR1 reads MDHEN; CDR2 reads SYDVKM. The CDR3 sequence is CASRSRTSREGQFF. As DNA, the CDR3 is TGTGCCAGCAGATCCCGGACTAGCCGTGAGGGGCAGTTCTTC.

V usage is TRBV7-9 and J usage is TRBJ2-1; D might be TRBD1 (6 bases). The CDR3 is 12 amino acids. V lost 5 bases and J lost 9, with 11 bases in between. CDR1 and CDR2 from the germline V gene are SEHNR and FQNEAQ (reference sequence). CDR3 loop: CASSGTGLEQFF. In nucleotides, the CDR3 is TGTGCCAGCAGCGGCACAGGGCTTGAGCAGTTCTTC.

The chain couples TRBV28 to TRBJ1-4; 8 positions agree with TRBD1. Germline CDR1 and CDR2: MDHEN and SYDVKM. Trimming took 3 bases from V and 7 from J; bases not matched to a gene: 10. This CDR3 has 16 amino acids. The CDR3 spells CASSFPADRVAEKLFF. CDR3 DNA: TGTGCCAGCAGTTTCCCCGCGGACAGGGTAGCTGAAAAACTGTTTTTT.

The chain couples TRBV19 to TRBJ2-1; weak D call: TRBD2 (5 bases). V was pared by 6 bases and J by 0 bases, with 9 bases between. Germline V lookup: CDR1 LNHDA, CDR2 SQIVND (reference sequence). There are 14 residues in the CDR3. CDR3 in DNA: TGTGCCAGTAGGGCTAGCCGCTCCTACAATGAGCAGTTCTTC. It specifies CASRASRSYNEQFF.

A few counts support this clone. The chain links TRBV6-5 to TRBJ1-4; perhaps TRBD1 as D (6 bases). The CDR3 spans 14 residues. The germline V gene encodes CDR1 MNHEY and CDR2 SVGAGI. The V end lost 5 bases, the J end lost 5 bases, and 12 bases lay between the germline ends. The CDR3 sequence is CASSRGQTNEKLFF. DNA of the CDR3: TGTGCCAGCAGTCGTGGACAGACAAATGAAAAACTGTTTTTT.

A few counts support this clone. The chain is built from TRBV4-2 and TRBJ2-7, with D possibly matching TRBD1 (5 bases). Germline lookup yields CDR1 LGHNA and CDR2 YNFKEQ. The CDR3 consists of 15 residues. Trimming left V 0 bases short and J 2 bases short, with 11 bases between. In nucleotides, the CDR3 is TGTGCCAGCAGCCAAGAGGGCAGGGTACCCTACGAGCAGTACTTC. As protein: CASSQEGRVPYEQYF.

This sequence joins TRBV27 and TRBJ1-3; possibly TRBD1 for D (5 bases). The CDR3 is 13 residues long. Per germline, CDR1 MNHEY and CDR2 SMNVEV (reference sequence). The V gene lost 2 bases and the J gene lost 3 bases, with 5 bases spanning the gap. CDR3 sequence: CASSLRGGNTIYF. The CDR3 DNA reads TGTGCCAGCAGTTTAAGGGGTGGAAACACCATATATTTT.

V gene TRBV28 combines with J gene TRBJ1-2; 8 bases are a match to TRBD1. The junction had 6 bases not matched to a gene; V was cut back by 5 bases and J by 4 bases. CDR3 length: 14 residues. Looked up from germline, CDR1 is MDHEN and CDR2 is SYDVKM. CDR3 nucleotide sequence: TGTGCCAGCAGTATCGACAGGGGCGTCTATGGCTACACCTTC. Amino acids: CASSIDRGVYGYTF.

CDR3 nucleotides: TGTGCCATCAGACCGGGACAGGGGAATACTGGAAACACCATATATTTT. Residues: CAIRPGQGNTGNTIYF. The chain links TRBV10-3 to TRBJ1-3, with 10 nucleotides matching TRBD1. V gave up 6 bases and J gave up 2 bases; unmatched junction bases: 7. Germline loops: CDR1 ENHRY, CDR2 SYGVKD. This CDR3 contains 16 residues.

V is TRBV7-2 and J is TRBJ1-6, with TRBD1 matching over 10 bases. The CDR3 is 18 residues long. The germline V gene has CDR1 SGHTA and CDR2 FQGNSA. V lost 1 base, J lost 5 bases, and 8 bases stayed unmatched. The CDR3 here is CASSLGAGQGLNNSPLHF. CDR3 sequence (DNA): TGTGCCAGCAGCTTAGGAGCGGGACAGGGGTTAAATAATTCACCCCTCCACTTT.

The chain's CDR3 is CASNKGGAYNNEQFF. The CDR3 DNA reads TGTGCCAGTAACAAGGGGGGGGCCTATAACAATGAGCAGTTCTTC. The gene calls are TRBV7-2 and TRBJ2-1, with TRBD2 as a possible D gene (7 bases). Germline V CDR1 and CDR2: SGHTA, FQGNSA. Trimming took off 9 bases at V and 5 bases at J, with 20 bases between the two ends. The CDR3 sequence is 15 residues long.

The chain links TRBV7-9 to TRBJ1-2; D is unresolved. V lost 5 bases, J lost 4 bases, and 14 bases lay in between. Germline V gene sequence: CDR1 SEHNR, CDR2 FQNEAQ (reference sequence). The CDR3 has 14 residues. CDR3 amino acids: CASSPGYSGYGYTF. The CDR3 DNA reads as TGTGCCAGCAGCCCAGGTTATTCAGGCTATGGCTACACCTTC.

The chain links TRBV5-6 to TRBJ1-4; D unresolved. The ends were cut back, 0 bases at V and 4 bases at J, with 7 bases in the middle. The CDR3 is 14 amino acids. The V gene's germline CDR1 is SGHDT and CDR2 YYEEEE. The CDR3 spells CASSLGQFNEKLFF. CDR3 DNA: TGTGCCAGCAGCTTGGGCCAGTTTAATGAAAAACTGTTTTTT.

This chain connects TRBV6-2 or TRBV6-3 to TRBJ1-1; D unclear. CDR3 length: 14 residues. Germline CDR1 reads MNHEY; CDR2 reads SVGEGT. V lost 4 bases, J lost 6 bases, and 15 bases lay in between. The DNA for the CDR3 is TGTGCCAGCAGTTCCCTCGCTTGGAGCGCTGAAGCTTTCTTT. The encoded protein is CASSSLAWSAEAFF.

The rearrangement uses TRBV11-3 and TRBJ2-7; D may be TRBD1 (5 bases). V shed 2 bases and J shed 3 bases, with 11 bases lying between them. There are 14 residues in the CDR3. In germline, CDR1 is SGHNT, CDR2 YENEEA. DNA for the CDR3: TGTGCCAGCAGCTTACGCCAGGGAAGCTACGAGCAGTACTTC. Translated, it gives CASSLRQGSYEQYF.

The V and J genes are TRBV13 and TRBJ1-2; 7 positions match TRBD1. The V and J ends lost 0 bases and 4 bases, in that order; junction bases with no gene match: 2. Germline CDR1 and CDR2: PRHDT and FYEKMQ (reference sequence). The CDR3 has 14 residues. As DNA, the CDR3 is TGTGCCAGCAGCTTAGGGACAGGGAGCTATGGCTACACCTTC. Translated: CASSLGTGSYGYTF.

The chain joins TRBV11-1 to TRBJ2-5, with 7 nucleotides matching TRBD1. Germline CDR1 is SGHAT and CDR2 is FQDESV (reference sequence). V trimming: 4 bases; J trimming: 1 base; junction bases outside the gene matches: 6. There are 15 residues in the CDR3. The chain's CDR3 is CASSSGNRGQETQYF. CDR3 nucleotides: TGTGCCAGCAGCTCCGGTAACAGGGGCCAAGAGACCCAGTACTTC.

This clone came up once. The chain employs TRBV27 and TRBJ2-1; 10 positions agree with TRBD1. The V segment lost 2 bases and the J segment 7 bases; nucleotides outside the gene matches: 8. CDR1 and CDR2 from the germline V gene are MNHEY and SMNVEV (reference sequence). There are 16 residues in the CDR3. The CDR3: CASSLLDRGRINEQFF. In DNA, the CDR3 is TGTGCCAGCAGTTTACTCGACAGGGGGCGCATAAATGAGCAGTTCTTC.

This rearrangement joins TRBV11-3 to TRBJ2-2; 7 bases are a match to TRBD2. In germline, CDR1 is SGHNT, CDR2 YENEEA. The CDR3 length is 15 residues. Trimming cost V 4 bases and J 3 bases; bases outside gene matches: 5. In nucleotides, the CDR3 is TGTGCCAGCAGCTCCCGGGACTATGACACCGGGGAGCTGTTTTTT. Translated, it gives CASSSRDYDTGELFF.

The chain uses TRBV7-9 and TRBJ1-4, with D hard to call. The CDR3 totals 12 residues. Germline V gives CDR1 SEHNR, CDR2 FQNEAQ (reference sequence). V shed 4 bases and J shed 7 bases, with 7 bases lying between them. CDR3 protein: CASSSAGEKLFF. The CDR3 nucleotides read TGTGCCAGCAGCTCGGCGGGTGAAAAACTGTTTTTT.

This clone was seen only once. The V gene is TRBV15, the J gene TRBJ2-5; weak D call: TRBD1 (6 bases). Germline CDR1 reads LNHNV; CDR2 reads YYDKDF (reference sequence). The CDR3 contains 17 residues. With 4 bases removed from V and 1 base from J, the gap between germline ends came to 19 bases. The CDR3 DNA is TGTGCCACCAGCAAGAGAGGGGAAGGGACACCCCAAGAGACCCAGTACTTC. It translates to CATSKRGEGTPQETQYF. The whole variable domain, filled in from reference TRBV15 and TRBJ2-5, reads DAMVIQNPRYQVTQFGKPVTLSCSQTLNHNVMYWYQQKSSQAPKLLFHYYDKDFNNEADTPDNFQSRRPNTSFCFLDIRSPGLGDTAMYLCATSKRGEGTPQETQYFGPGTRLLVL.

The chain recombines TRBV5-1 with TRBJ2-3; no clear D gene. Germline-derived CDR1 and CDR2 are SGHRS and YFSETQ. V was trimmed by 1 base and J by 12 bases, leaving 18 bases between them. The CDR3 sequence is 14 residues long. CDR3 DNA: TGCGCCAGCAGCTTGAGAATAGTAAGGCTAGTACAGTATTTT. Translation gives CASSLRIVRLVQYF.

The J gene is TRBJ2-7, the V gene TRBV10-3; TRBD1 might be the D (5 bases). V shed 5 bases and J shed 0 bases, with 11 bases lying between them. The CDR3 is made up of 14 amino acids. CDR1 and CDR2 (germline): ENHRY, SYGVKD. The CDR3 loop reads CAISSQGSSYEQYF. CDR3 coding DNA: TGTGCCATCAGTTCGCAGGGAAGCTCCTACGAGCAGTACTTC.

The chain recombines TRBV6-5 with TRBJ2-7, with 10 nucleotides matching TRBD2. Germline assignment: CDR1 MNHEY and CDR2 SVGAGI. V lost 8 bases, J lost 7 bases, and 11 bases stayed unmatched. The CDR3 contains 14 residues. The CDR3 protein is CASRHPSGGPEQYF. DNA of the CDR3: TGTGCCAGCCGCCACCCTAGCGGGGGTCCGGAGCAGTACTTC.

V usage is TRBV6-6 and J usage is TRBJ1-6; tentatively, D is TRBD1 (5 bases). CDR1 is MNHNY, CDR2 SVGAGI, per germline (reference sequence). Trimming removed 4 bases at V and 10 bases at J, with 14 bases between. The CDR3 consists of 14 residues. In DNA, the CDR3 is TGTGCCAGCAGTTCTCGACAGCTTAGGTCACCCCTCCACTTT. Its protein is CASSSRQLRSPLHF.

The chain is built from TRBV5-6 and TRBJ1-5; tentative D call: TRBD1 (5 bases). In germline, CDR1 is SGHDT, CDR2 YYEEEE. This CDR3 spans 15 amino acids. The V gene lost 4 bases and the J gene lost 4 bases, with 15 bases spanning the gap. As DNA, the CDR3 is TGTGCCAGCAGCCAGAGGTCAGGGCCGAATCAGCCCCAGCATTTT. It translates to CASSQRSGPNQPQHF.

Only one count was recorded for this clone. This chain links TRBV9 with TRBJ2-7, with TRBD2 as a possible D gene (6 bases). Germline CDR1 reads SGDLS; CDR2 reads YYNGEE. The CDR3 is 16 residues long. With 0 bases removed from V and 5 bases from J, the gap between germline ends came to 18 bases. This chain's CDR3 is CASSVAGRGFPHEQYF. For the CDR3, the DNA is TGTGCCAGCAGCGTAGCAGGTCGGGGGTTCCCTCACGAGCAGTACTTC. The entire variable domain, with the rest obtained from reference TRBV9 and TRBJ2-7, is as follows: DSGVTQTPKHLITATGQRVTLRCSPRSGDLSVYWYQQSLDQGLQFLIQYYNGEERAKGNILERFSAQQFPDLHSELNLSSLELGDSALYFCASSVAGRGFPHEQYFGPGTRLTVT.